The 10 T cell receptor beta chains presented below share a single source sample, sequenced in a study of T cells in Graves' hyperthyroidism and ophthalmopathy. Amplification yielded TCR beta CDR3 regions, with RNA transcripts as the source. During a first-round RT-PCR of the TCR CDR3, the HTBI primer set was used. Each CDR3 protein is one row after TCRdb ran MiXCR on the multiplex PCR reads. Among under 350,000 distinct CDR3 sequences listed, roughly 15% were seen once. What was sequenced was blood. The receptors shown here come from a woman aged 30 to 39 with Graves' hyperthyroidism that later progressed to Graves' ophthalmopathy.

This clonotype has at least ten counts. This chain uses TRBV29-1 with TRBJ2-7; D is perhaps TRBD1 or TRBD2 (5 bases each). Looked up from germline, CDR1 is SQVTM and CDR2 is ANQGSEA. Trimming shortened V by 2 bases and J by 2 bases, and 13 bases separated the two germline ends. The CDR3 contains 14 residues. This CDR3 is CSVELGALTYEQYF. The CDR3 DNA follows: TGCAGCGTTGAACTCGGGGCACTAACCTACGAGCAGTACTTC.

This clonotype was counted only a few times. In DNA form, the CDR3 reads TGCGCCAGCAGCCTTACAGGGCAGGGGGCTGGCGGCTACACCTTC. Its translation is CASSLTGQGAGGYTF. This chain connects TRBV4-3 to TRBJ1-2, with 8 bases matching TRBD1. Germline-derived CDR1 and CDR2 are LGHNA and YSLEER. The ends lost 4 bases at V and 8 bases at J; junction bases unmatched: 12. CDR3 length: 15 amino acids.

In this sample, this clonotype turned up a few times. The CDR3 spells CATSREIGRTNEKLFF. In DNA, the CDR3 is TGTGCCACCAGCAGAGAGATTGGTCGAACTAATGAAAAACTGTTTTTT. The rearrangement joins TRBV15 to TRBJ1-4, with D unclear. The CDR3 loop spans 16 amino acids. Germline V lookup: CDR1 LNHNV, CDR2 YYDKDF (reference sequence). Trimming took 0 bases from V and 1 from J, leaving 9 bases between them.

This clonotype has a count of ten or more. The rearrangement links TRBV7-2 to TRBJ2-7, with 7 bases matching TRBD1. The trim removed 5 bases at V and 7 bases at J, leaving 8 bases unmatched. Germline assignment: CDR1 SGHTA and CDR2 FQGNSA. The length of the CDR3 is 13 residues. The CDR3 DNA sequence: TGTGCCAGCAGCAACCAAAGGGGGCAGGAGCAGTACTTC. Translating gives CASSNQRGQEQYF. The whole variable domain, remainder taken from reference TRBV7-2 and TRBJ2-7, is GAGVSQSPSNKVTEKGKDVELRCDPISGHTALYWYRQSLGQGLEFLIYFQGNSAPDKSGLPSDRFSAERTGGSVSTLTIQRTQQEDSAVYLCASSNQRGQEQYFGPGTRLTVT.

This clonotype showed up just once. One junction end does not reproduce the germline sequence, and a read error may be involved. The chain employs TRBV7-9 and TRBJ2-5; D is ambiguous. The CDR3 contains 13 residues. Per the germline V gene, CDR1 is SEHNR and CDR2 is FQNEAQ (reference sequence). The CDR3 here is CVSSSETVETQYF. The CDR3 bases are TGTGTCAGCAGCTCGGAGACTGTAGAGACCCAGTACTTC. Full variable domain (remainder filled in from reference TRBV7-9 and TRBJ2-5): DTGVSQNPRHKITKRGQNVTFRCDPISEHNRLYWYRQTLGQGPEFLTYFQNEAQLEKSRLLSDRFSAERPKGSFSTLEIQRTEQGDSAMYLCVSSSETVETQYFGPGTRLLVL.

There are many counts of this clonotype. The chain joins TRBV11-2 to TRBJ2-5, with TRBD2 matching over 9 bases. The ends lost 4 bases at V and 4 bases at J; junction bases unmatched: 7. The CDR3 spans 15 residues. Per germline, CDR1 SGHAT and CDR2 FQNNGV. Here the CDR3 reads CASSSSGTSLETQYF. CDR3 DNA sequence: TGTGCCAGCAGCTCATCCGGGACTAGCCTAGAGACCCAGTACTTC.

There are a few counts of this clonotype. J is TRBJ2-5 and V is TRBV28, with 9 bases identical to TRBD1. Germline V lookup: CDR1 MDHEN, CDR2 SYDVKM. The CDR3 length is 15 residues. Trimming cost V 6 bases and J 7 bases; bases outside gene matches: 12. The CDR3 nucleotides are TGTGCCAGCAGGATACAATGGGACAGGGTAGGGACCCAGTACTTC. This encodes CASRIQWDRVGTQYF.

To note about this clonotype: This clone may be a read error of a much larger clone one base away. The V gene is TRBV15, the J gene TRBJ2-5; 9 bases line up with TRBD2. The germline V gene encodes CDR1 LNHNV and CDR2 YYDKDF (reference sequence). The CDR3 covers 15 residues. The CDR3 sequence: CATSRDRAGGETRYF. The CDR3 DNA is TGTGCCACCAGCAGAGATAGGGCGGGAGGGGAGACCCGGTACTTC. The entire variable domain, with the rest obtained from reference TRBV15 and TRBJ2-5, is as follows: DAMVIQNPRYQVTQFGKPVTLSCSQTLNHNVMYWYQQKSSQAPKLLFHYYDKDFNNEADTPDNFQSRRPNTSFCFLDIRSPGLGDTAMYLCATSRDRAGGETRYFGPGTRLLVL.

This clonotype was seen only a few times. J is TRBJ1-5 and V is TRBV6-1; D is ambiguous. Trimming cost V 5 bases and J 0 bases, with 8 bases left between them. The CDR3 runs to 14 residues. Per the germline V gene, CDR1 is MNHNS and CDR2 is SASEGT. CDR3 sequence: CASSSQYSNQPQHF. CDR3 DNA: TGTGCCAGCAGTTCCCAATATAGCAATCAGCCCCAGCATTTT.

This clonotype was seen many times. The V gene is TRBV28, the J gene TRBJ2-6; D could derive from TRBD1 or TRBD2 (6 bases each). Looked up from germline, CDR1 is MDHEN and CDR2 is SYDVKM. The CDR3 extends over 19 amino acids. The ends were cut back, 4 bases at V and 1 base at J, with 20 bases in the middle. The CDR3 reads CASSSPEGRGGSGANVLTF. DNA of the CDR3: TGTGCCAGCAGTTCCCCCGAGGGCAGGGGAGGATCTGGGGCCAACGTCCTGACTTTC.